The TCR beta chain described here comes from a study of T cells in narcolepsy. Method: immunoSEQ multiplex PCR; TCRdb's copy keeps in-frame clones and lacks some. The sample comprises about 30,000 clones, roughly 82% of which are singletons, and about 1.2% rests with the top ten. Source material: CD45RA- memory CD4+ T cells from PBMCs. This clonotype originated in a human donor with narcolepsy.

Here the CDR3 DNA reads TGTGCCAGCAGCTTGGGGGCAAACTATGGCTACACCTTC. This translates into CASSLGANYGYTF. This rearrangement joins TRBV5-6 to TRBJ1-2; no definite D call. The CDR3 spans 13 residues. V shed 0 bases and J shed 2 bases, with 5 bases lying between them. Germline loops: CDR1 SGHDT, CDR2 YYEEEE.